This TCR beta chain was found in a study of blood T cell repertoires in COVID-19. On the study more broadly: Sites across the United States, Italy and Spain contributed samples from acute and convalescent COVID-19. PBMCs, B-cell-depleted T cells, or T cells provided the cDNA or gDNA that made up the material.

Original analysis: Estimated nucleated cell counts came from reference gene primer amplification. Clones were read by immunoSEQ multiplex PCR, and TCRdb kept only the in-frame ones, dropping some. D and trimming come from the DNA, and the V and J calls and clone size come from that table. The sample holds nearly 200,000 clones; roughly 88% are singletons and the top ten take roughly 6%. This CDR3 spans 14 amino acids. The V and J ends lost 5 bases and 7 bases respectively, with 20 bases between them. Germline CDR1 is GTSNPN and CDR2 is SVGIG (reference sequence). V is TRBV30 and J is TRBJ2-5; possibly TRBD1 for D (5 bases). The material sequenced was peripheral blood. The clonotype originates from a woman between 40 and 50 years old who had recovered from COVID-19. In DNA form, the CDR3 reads TGTGCCTGGGGACGCGACAGCACCCCGGGGACCCAGTACTTC. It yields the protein CAWGRDSTPGTQYF.